This TCR beta chain was obtained from a study of OX40 agonist ivuxolimab in advanced cancers. Describing the broader study: The costimulatory receptor OX40 (CD134) was targeted by ivuxolimab, a fully human IgG2 agonistic monoclonal antibody. The monotherapy dose-escalation portion (N ≈ 52 patients) of the phase I ivuxolimab trial is reported in the paper. Peripheral TCRbeta sequencing was intended to test whether TCR sequence diversity was altered and clonal T-cell expansion was caused by ivuxolimab. Of the approximately 54 dose-escalation patients, hepatocellular carcinoma was present in approximately 20, melanoma in around 15, renal cell carcinoma in 9 and head and neck cancer in 9. Partial responses were achieved by three dose-escalation patients, of whom one had hepatocellular carcinoma and two had cutaneous melanoma. Intravenous ivuxolimab was administered to patients every 2 weeks at six dose levels: 0.01, 0.1, 0.3, 1.5, 3 and 10 mg/kg. Prior anti-PD-1, anti-PD-L1 or anti-CTLA-4 therapy was permitted, and checkpoint inhibitors had been received by about two fifths of dose-escalation patients. In the dose-escalation cohort, 75% to 90% of patients were male, and the mean age was 60 years with a range of about 20 to 79.

The trial excluded patients who had a history of autoimmune disease or were on systemic immunosuppression. Peripheral blood for TCR sequencing was collected from all dose cohorts at baseline, on cycle 4 day 1, and on cycle 7 day 1. The samples were taken from a phase I, first-in-human, multicenter, open-label dose-escalation trial of ivuxolimab. The trial enrolled adults with locally advanced or metastatic head and neck squamous cell, hepatocellular, melanoma or renal cell carcinoma. Before TCR sequencing, CD4+ T cells and CD8+ T cells were sorted from peripheral blood as separate populations. The study at large found these results: At doses from 0.1 to 3.0 mg/kg, clonal expansion was seen in both CD4+ and CD8+ blood T cells between baseline and week 6. Partial responders in the 0.1-3.0 mg/kg groups had among the lowest normalized peripheral clonal expansion, especially among CD8+ T cells. On average, CD8+ T cells showed more expanded clones than CD4+ T cells after ivuxolimab. Antigen specificity was not determined for the clonally expanded peripheral T cells. Low levels of normalized T-cell clonal expansion were also shown by some nonresponding patients.

Its CDR3 holds 16 amino acids, cysteine through phenylalanine. Only the CDR3 DNA stays, 48 bases, in frame from base 1. Trimming leaves V shorter by 1 base and J shorter by 0 bases, with the junction holding 2 bases beyond the gene matches. Sequences SGHTA (CDR1) and FQGNSA (CDR2) are obtained from the germline V gene. With respect to this clone: Its antigen is currently not known. It has no much larger one-base neighbor in the sample; base qualities were not kept.

For sequencing of the TCRbeta CDR3 region, genomic DNA was extracted from the sorted cells. TCRbeta CDR3 regions were sequenced using the immunoSEQ Assay. As stored in TCRdb, this immuneACCESS dataset retains in-frame rearrangements with V and J assigned. A fraction of the clones does not appear; measured against another copy, unresolved V genes explain less than half of the discrepancy, and the remainder lacks a known reason. The sample profile shows 65,000 to 80,000 clones; approximately 86% of them were found once. 1.5% to 2% of the sample is taken by the ten largest. The rearrangement joined TRBV7-2 to TRBJ2-3; 9 junctional bases match TRBD2. The receptor's source is an adult with an advanced solid tumor such as melanoma, head and neck, liver or kidney cancer. The sample here was CD4+ or CD8+ T cells sorted from blood, taken in a trial of the OX40 agonist ivuxolimab. The encoded CDR3 is CASSLGSGRSTDTQYF. The DNA sequence reads TGTGCCAGCAGCTTAGGGAGCGGGAGGAGCACAGATACGCAGTATTTT.